A selection of T cell receptor beta chains follows, all from one sample in a study of T cell responses to AZD1222 COVID-19 vaccine. Method: immunoSEQ multiplex PCR; TCRdb's copy keeps in-frame clones and lacks some. The sample holds under 200,000 clones; roughly 90% are singletons and the top ten take more than 5.5%. The material sequenced was peripheral blood, taken on day 0 of AZD1222 vaccination. These receptors originate from an adult in good health. CDR3s include the opening cysteine and the closing phenylalanine or tryptophan. D genes are given only for firm matches. Rows may omit the clone size; those that give it use once, few, many or a size class.

d_call clone_size cdr3_length j_call v_call cdr3_aa cdr3_nt
TRBD1 NA 15 TRBJ1-2 TRBV5-4 CASSRDSTNYDGYTF TGTGCCAGCAGTCGGGACAGCACTAACTATGATGGCTACACCTTC
NA NA 15 TRBJ2-6 TRBV7-3 CASRGSGSGANVLTF TGTGCCAGCAGAGGAAGCGGGTCGGGGGCCAACGTCCTGACTTTC
TRBD1 many 15 TRBJ1-1 TRBV19 CASGDRGPLSAEAFF TGTGCCAGTGGGGACAGGGGACCCCTCAGTGCTGAAGCTTTCTTT
TRBD1 NA 15 TRBJ1-5 TRBV3-1/TRBV3-2 CASSQAGQGNQPQHF TGTGCCAGCAGCCAAGCCGGACAGGGCAATCAGCCCCAGCATTTT
NA NA 15 TRBJ1-2 TRBV28 CASSSTGYSNYGYTF TGTGCCAGCAGTTCTACAGGGTATTCTAACTATGGCTACACCTTC
TRBD2 NA 17 TRBJ2-1 TRBV27 CASRFWGSGGGENEQFF TGTGCCAGCAGATTTTGGGGGTCGGGCGGGGGAGAGAATGAGCAGTTCTTC
TRBD1 NA 15 TRBJ1-3 TRBV28 CASSLRGTAGNTIYF TGTGCCAGCAGTTTACGGGGGACAGCTGGAAACACCATATATTTT
NA NA 16 TRBJ1-1 TRBV15 CATSSPRNGGTTEAFF TGTGCCACCAGCAGTCCTCGAAACGGGGGTACCACTGAAGCTTTCTTT
TRBD1 NA 16 TRBJ1-5 TRBV18 CASSLEAGTGQQPQHF TGTGCCAGCTCACTCGAGGCCGGGACAGGGCAACAGCCCCAGCATTTT
NA NA 11 TRBJ2-2 TRBV5-1 CASEASGELFF TGCGCCAGCGAGGCCTCGGGGGAGCTGTTTTTT
NA NA 14 TRBJ1-2 TRBV29-1 CSVVAVKGFAGYTF TGCAGCGTTGTAGCCGTCAAGGGTTTTGCTGGCTACACCTTC
NA NA 13 TRBJ2-7 TRBV28 CASSLPPGYEQYF TGTGCCAGCAGTTTGCCTCCAGGCTACGAGCAGTACTTC
TRBD1 NA 16 TRBJ2-1 TRBV3-1/TRBV3-2 CASSQRHGQGDNEQFF TGTGCCAGCAGCCAAAGGCACGGACAGGGGGACAATGAGCAGTTCTTC
NA NA 13 TRBJ1-5 TRBV30 CAWSGAGYQPQHF TGTGCCTGGAGTGGGGCAGGGTACCAGCCCCAGCATTTT
NA NA 11 TRBJ2-7 TRBV28 CASGQPYEQYF TGTGCCAGCGGGCAGCCCTACGAGCAGTACTTC
NA NA 16 TRBJ2-7 TRBV15 CATSRTRGESSYEQYF TGTGCCACCAGCAGGACAAGGGGCGAGAGCTCCTACGAGCAGTACTTC
NA NA 11 TRBJ1-6 TRBV20-1 CSALRDSPLHF TGCAGTGCTCTGAGGGACTCACCCCTCCACTTT
NA NA 16 TRBJ2-5 TRBV7-2 CASSTQIGAYQETQYF TGTGCCAGCAGCACCCAAATCGGAGCTTACCAAGAGACCCAGTACTTC
TRBD1 NA 14 TRBJ1-2 TRBV28 CASSMDRGAYGYTF TGTGCCAGCAGTATGGACAGGGGAGCGTATGGCTACACCTTC
NA once 14 TRBJ1-1 TRBV2 CASSEVPENTEAFF TGTGCCAGCAGTGAAGTTCCAGAGAACACTGAAGCTTTCTTT
TRBD1 NA 15 TRBJ1-2 TRBV5-5 CASSPAGTANYGYTF TGTGCCAGCAGCCCCGCCGGGACAGCTAACTATGGCTACACCTTC
NA NA 17 TRBJ1-5 TRBV7-9 CASSFDWAPDPNQPQHF TGTGCCAGCAGTTTCGACTGGGCCCCGGACCCCAATCAGCCCCAGCATTTT
NA NA 15 TRBJ2-1 TRBV4-1 CASSQDEYSYNEQFF TGCGCCAGCAGCCAAGATGAATACAGCTACAATGAGCAGTTCTTC
NA NA 14 TRBJ2-2 TRBV4-3 CASSQVRVTGELFF TGCGCCAGCAGCCAAGTTAGGGTAACCGGGGAGCTGTTTTTT
NA NA 13 TRBJ2-4 TRBV19 CASSRDTKNIQYF TGTGCCAGTAGTCGGGACACTAAAAACATTCAGTACTTC
TRBD1 NA 15 TRBJ2-2 TRBV19 CASSITTGGSGELFF TGTGCCAGTAGTATAACTACAGGGGGGTCCGGGGAGCTGTTTTTT
NA once 15 TRBJ2-3 TRBV9 CASSRFALRTDTQYF TGTGCCAGCAGCCGCTTCGCGCTACGCACAGATACGCAGTATTTT
TRBD1 NA 15 TRBJ1-1 TRBV11-2 CASSLDQGASTEAFF TGTGCCAGCAGCTTAGATCAGGGGGCGAGCACTGAAGCTTTCTTT
NA NA 19 TRBJ2-6 TRBV4-3 CASSRAVRDTNSGANVLTF TGCGCCAGCAGCCGGGCGGTTCGGGACACCAACTCTGGGGCCAACGTCCTGACTTTC
NA NA 14 TRBJ1-1 TRBV7-9 CASSSQSSNTEAFF TGTGCCAGCAGCTCCCAATCCTCGAACACTGAAGCTTTCTTT
NA NA 13 TRBJ1-3 TRBV29-1 CSYRDNSGNTIYF TGCAGCTATCGGGACAACTCTGGAAACACCATATATTTT
NA NA 15 TRBJ1-5 TRBV6-5 CASRPGGGGNQPQHF TGTGCCAGCAGGCCCGGGGGGGGAGGCAATCAGCCCCAGCATTTT
NA NA 14 TRBJ1-2 TRBV3-1/TRBV3-2 CASSPLEAYYGYTF TGTGCCAGCAGCCCTCTAGAAGCATACTATGGCTACACCTTC
TRBD1 NA 16 TRBJ1-5 TRBV4-1 CASSQEGGYSNQPQHF TGCGCCAGCAGCCAAGAAGGGGGCTATAGCAATCAGCCCCAGCATTTT